This T cell receptor (beta chain) was sequenced in a study of blood T cell repertoires in COVID-19. About the study: Material from acute and convalescent COVID-19 was sourced from the United States, Italy and Spain.

Sequenced by immunoSEQ multiplex PCR; TCRdb stores in-frame clones only, minus some. The sample contains about 190,000 clones, 88% of which appear only once. V was shortened by 4 bases and J by 8 bases, with 16 bases between the two germline ends. CDR3 size: 15 residues. Germline assignment: CDR1 SGHKS and CDR2 YYEKEE (reference sequence). Material for sequencing was peripheral blood. The clonotype was recovered from a young man with acute or convalescent COVID-19. J is TRBJ1-6 and V is TRBV5-5; D remains ambiguous. This CDR3 is CASSRESRKDSPLHF. CDR3 nucleotide sequence: TGTGCCAGCAGCCGAGAGTCCAGGAAAGATTCACCCCTCCACTTT.